This TCR beta chain was retrieved from a study of T cell repertoires in cytomegalovirus infection. Study-wide background: Selected CMV epitopes included recently identified HLA-C-restricted ones as well as well-studied HLA-B-restricted ones. Indications came from public TCR beta signatures; they pointed to CMV infection and to a matching HLA type.

Study-level points and caveats: In two of eight donors, the top clonotype was HLA-C-restricted CMV-specific. People with CMV and the relevant HLA were identified by cumulative public TCR beta family frequency.

The CDR3 runs to 15 residues. V trimming: 5 bases; J trimming: 5 bases; junction bases outside the gene matches: 9. Per the germline V gene, CDR1 is PRHDT and CDR2 is FYEKMQ (reference sequence). With respect to this clonotype: The antigen remains undetermined.

TCRdb re-derived calls from the reads in MiXCR, one entry per CDR3 protein. Of about 830,000 distinct CDR3 sequences listed, roughly 33% are singletons. This material consisted of cultured CD8+ T cells from PBMCs, taken from culture after CMV antigen stimulation. This sequence originates from a human donor in good health (CMV status not recorded). Some clones in this sample may be carry-over from other donors' samples. The chain combines TRBV13 with TRBJ2-1, with 7 bases lining up with TRBD2. In DNA, the CDR3 is TGTGCCAGCAGCACCCTAGCGGCCATCAACAATGAGCAGTTCTTC. This encodes CASSTLAAINNEQFF.